The T cell receptor beta chain under discussion was sequenced for a study of blood T cell repertoires in COVID-19. Study overall: Samples came from the United States, Italy and Spain, spanning acute and convalescent COVID-19. T cells, B-cell-depleted T cells, or PBMCs supplied cDNA or gDNA.

Germline V lookup: CDR1 SGHVS, CDR2 FNYEAQ. This CDR3 comprises 17 residues. The authors' processing: Reference gene primer amplification yielded estimated nucleated cell counts. Clones were read by immunoSEQ multiplex PCR, and TCRdb kept only the in-frame ones, dropping some. The D gene and trimming were derived from the DNA, and the V and J assignments and clone size from that table. The sample records 110,000 or so clones, roughly four fifths being singletons. With respect to this clone: Relative to the germline gene, one junction end is altered; a read error may explain this.

The chain is built from TRBV7-6 and TRBJ2-1; 7 nucleotides match TRBD2. This receptor was obtained from a man aged 50-60 years with acute or convalescent COVID-19. The source material was peripheral blood. CDR3 amino acids: CASSLESRLAPYNEQFF. DNA of the CDR3: TGTGCCAGCAGTTTAGAGAGCCGACTAGCACCCTACAATGAGCAGTTCTTC.